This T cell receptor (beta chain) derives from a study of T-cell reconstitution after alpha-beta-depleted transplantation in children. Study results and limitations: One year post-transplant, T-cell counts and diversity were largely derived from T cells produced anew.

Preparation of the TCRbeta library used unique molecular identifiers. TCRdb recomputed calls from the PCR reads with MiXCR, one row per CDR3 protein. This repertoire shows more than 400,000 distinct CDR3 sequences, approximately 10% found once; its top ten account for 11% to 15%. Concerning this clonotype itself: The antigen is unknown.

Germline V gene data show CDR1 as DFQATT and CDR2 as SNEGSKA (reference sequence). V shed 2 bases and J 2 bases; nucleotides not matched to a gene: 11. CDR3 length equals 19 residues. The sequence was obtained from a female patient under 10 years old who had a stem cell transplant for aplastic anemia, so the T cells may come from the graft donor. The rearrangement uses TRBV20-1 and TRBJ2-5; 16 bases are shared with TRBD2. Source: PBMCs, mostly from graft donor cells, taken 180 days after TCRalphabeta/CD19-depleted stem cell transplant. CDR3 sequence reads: CSARSPPGLAGGRQETQYF. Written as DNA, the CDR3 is TGCAGTGCTAGAAGCCCGCCGGGACTAGCGGGAGGGAGGCAAGAGACCCAGTACTTC.